A single sample gave rise to the 19 T cell receptor beta chains below, sequenced in a study of Ad26.COV2.S vaccination and SARS-CoV-2 variants. As for treatment: roughly 20 received Ad26.COV2.S at low or high dose, single or two shots; several received placebo; per-sample allocation not given. Sampling was done on day 63 after the first vaccine or placebo injection. Data came from immunoSEQ multiplex PCR; TCRdb stores just in-frame clones and leaves some out. Of more than 400,000 clones detected, 90% appear once; the ten largest clones hold more than 3.5%. The input for sequencing was peripheral blood, taken in a trial of Ad26.COV2.S vaccine versus placebo. The receptors stem from a person between 18 and 60 years old who received the Ad26.COV2.S COVID-19 vaccine or a placebo.

V is TRBV7-2 and J is TRBJ1-2; D possibly corresponds to TRBD1 (5 bases). Germline V gene lookup returns CDR1 SGHTA and CDR2 FQGNSA. Trimming stripped 1 base from V and 4 bases from J, with 7 bases between. The CDR3 runs 13 residues. The CDR3 sequence: CASSLERGYGYTF. The CDR3 nucleotides read TGTGCCAGCAGCTTAGAAAGGGGCTATGGCTACACCTTC.

This chain joins TRBV2 and TRBJ2-1; possible D gene TRBD1, 6 bases. With 6 bases removed from V and 14 bases from J, the gap between germline ends came to 14 bases. This CDR3 spans 11 amino acids. Germline loops: CDR1 SNHLY, CDR2 FYNNEI. CDR3 sequence (DNA): TGTGCCAGCAGGAGGGGGTTCTCGGAGTTCTTC. Protein product: CASRRGFSEFF. The complete variable domain, with remaining parts taken from reference TRBV2 and TRBJ2-1, reads EPEVTQTPSHQVTQMGQEVILRCVPISNHLYFYWYRQILGQKVEFLVSFYNNEISEKSEIFDDQFSVERPDGSNFTLKIRSTKLEDSAMYFCASRRGFSEFFGPGTRLTVL.

This chain joins TRBV24-1 and TRBJ2-1, with D possibly TRBD1 on 5 matching bases. The CDR3 has 16 amino acids. The germline V gene has CDR1 KGHDR and CDR2 SFDVKD. The V end was cut by 4 bases, the J end by 0 bases, with 12 bases between. The CDR3 bases are TGTGCCACCAGTGACTCGACAGTAAGCTCCTACAATGAGCAGTTCTTC. Its protein is CATSDSTVSSYNEQFF.

The rearrangement uses TRBV29-1 and TRBJ2-4; tentatively, D is TRBD1 (6 bases). Germline V gene data show CDR1 as SQVTM and CDR2 as ANQGSEA. V was pared by 5 bases and J by 0 bases, with 11 bases between. The CDR3 is 14 residues long. In DNA, the CDR3 is TGCAGCGTTAGGACAGAACTAGCCAAAAACATTCAGTACTTC. This codes for CSVRTELAKNIQYF. Combining the CDR3 with reference TRBV29-1 and TRBJ2-4 gives the whole variable domain SAVISQKPSRDICQRGTSLTIQCQVDSQVTMMFWYRQQPGQSLTLIATANQGSEATYESGFVIDKFPISRPNLTFSTLTVSNMSPEDSSIYLCSVRTELAKNIQYFGAGTRLSVL.

This chain uses TRBV30 with TRBJ1-2, with 7 bases lining up with TRBD1. Trimming cost V 0 bases and J 0 bases; bases outside gene matches: 10. This CDR3 is built from 17 residues. Germline lookup yields CDR1 GTSNPN and CDR2 SVGIG (reference sequence). The CDR3 loop is CAWSVLDRRGANYGYTF. CDR3 nucleotides: TGTGCCTGGAGTGTCTTGGACAGGAGGGGAGCTAACTATGGCTACACCTTC.

The J gene is TRBJ2-7, the V gene TRBV19, with D possibly being TRBD1 or TRBD2 (7 bases each). V lost 7 bases and J lost 0, with 13 bases in between. Germline CDR1 LNHDA, CDR2 SQIVND (reference sequence). The CDR3 has 14 amino acids. In nucleotides, the CDR3 is TGTGCCAGTAAAAGCGGGGACAGCTCCTACGAGCAGTACTTC. This translates into CASKSGDSSYEQYF.

The chain recombines TRBV28 with TRBJ2-6, with D possibly being TRBD2 (6 bases). Germline V lookup: CDR1 MDHEN, CDR2 SYDVKM. V shed 8 bases and J shed 0 bases, with 14 bases lying between them. This CDR3 is 16 amino acids long. The CDR3, as DNA: TGTGCCAGCGCGGGGACTTCCACCTCTGGGGCCAACGTCCTGACTTTC. It is translated as CASAGTSTSGANVLTF. Variable domain in full (rest from reference TRBV28 and TRBJ2-6): DVKVTQSSRYLVKRTGEKVFLECVQDMDHENMFWYRQDPGLGLRLIYFSYDVKMKEKGDIPEGYSVSREKKERFSLILESASTNQTSMYLCASAGTSTSGANVLTFGAGSRLTVL.

The CDR3 is CASSLAAGGPHEQFF. As DNA, the CDR3 is TGTGCCAGCAGCTTGGCCGCGGGAGGGCCCCATGAGCAGTTCTTC. This rearrangement joins TRBV5-5 to TRBJ2-1, with 9 bases that match TRBD2. With V trimmed by 0 bases and J by 8 bases, 6 bases remained unmatched. The CDR3 spans 15 residues. CDR1 and CDR2 (germline): SGHKS, YYEKEE (reference sequence).

The chain is built from TRBV30 and TRBJ1-5, with D unresolved. Between the trimmed V and J ends, which lost 5 bases and 0 bases, there was a span of 8 bases. From germline, CDR1 is GTSNPN and CDR2 SVGIG (reference sequence). This CDR3 has 13 residues. In DNA form, the CDR3 reads TGTGCCTGGGGACGAGATAGCAATCAGCCCCAGCATTTT. This sequence encodes CAWGRDSNQPQHF.

The rearrangement uses TRBV6-2 or TRBV6-3 and TRBJ2-7; a weak D match, TRBD1 (6 bases). Germline-derived CDR1 and CDR2 are MNHEY and SVGEGT. The CDR3 spans 12 residues. Trimming removed 5 bases from V and 3 bases from J, with 8 bases in between. The CDR3 nucleotides read TGTGCCAGCAGTCTACAGGGCTACGAGCAGTACTTC. Its protein is CASSLQGYEQYF.

The CDR3 DNA sequence: TGTGCCAGCCTTCAACAAGCCGGAGTCGAGACCCAGTACTTC. It specifies CASLQQAGVETQYF. The chain combines TRBV2 with TRBJ2-5; D is unresolved. The CDR3 has 14 residues. Trimming removed 8 bases from V and 5 bases from J, with 18 bases in between. The germline V gene has CDR1 SNHLY and CDR2 FYNNEI.

V gene TRBV30 combines with J gene TRBJ2-7; D gene uncertain. The CDR3 is made up of 14 amino acids. Trimming left V 0 bases short and J 5 bases short, with 14 bases between. CDR1 is GTSNPN and CDR2 is SVGIG in the germline V gene (reference sequence). The CDR3 nucleotides are TGTGCCTGGAGTGTACTCGGTTTGGGTGACGAGCAGTACTTC. Translating it yields CAWSVLGLGDEQYF. The full variable domain, rest sourced from reference TRBV30 and TRBJ2-7, is SQTIHQWPATLVQPVGSPLSLECTVEGTSNPNLYWYRQAAGRGLQLLFYSVGIGQISSEVPQNLSASRPQDRQFILSSKKLLLSDSGFYLCAWSVLGLGDEQYFGPGTRLTVT.

The V call is TRBV27, the J call TRBJ2-4; 9 bases align to TRBD1. Trimming at V came to 6 bases and at J to 1 base, leaving 10 bases not matched to a gene. The CDR3 has 17 amino acids. Germline V gene data show CDR1 as MNHEY and CDR2 as SMNVEV (reference sequence). The DNA for the CDR3 is TGTGCCAGCAGCCAAAGCCGGGACAGGGTGGCCAAAAACATTCAGTACTTC. Translating it yields CASSQSRDRVAKNIQYF.

The V gene is TRBV6-2 or TRBV6-3, the J gene TRBJ2-7, with TRBD2 matching 14 bases. CDR3 length: 16 amino acids. The V and J ends lost 6 bases and 7 bases, in that order; junction bases with no gene match: 11. In germline, CDR1 is MNHEY, CDR2 SVGEGT. CDR3 nucleotide sequence: TGTGCCAGCAGCCGCGGGACTAGCGGGAGCCCGGGGGAGCAGTACTTC. It is translated as CASSRGTSGSPGEQYF.

The CDR3 region has the DNA TGTGCCAGCAGCTTACGGCGGGGCGTGTACGAGCAGTACTTC. Amino acids: CASSLRRGVYEQYF. The chain links TRBV7-8 to TRBJ2-7; the D gene is possibly TRBD2 (6 bases). The germline V gene has CDR1 SGHVS and CDR2 FQNEAQ. The length of the CDR3 is 14 residues. The ends were cut back, 2 bases at V and 4 bases at J, with 12 bases in the middle.

The gene calls are TRBV27 and TRBJ1-2; D unclear. V shed 4 bases and J shed 4 bases, with 13 bases lying between them. In germline, CDR1 is MNHEY, CDR2 SMNVEV (reference sequence). This CDR3 region has 14 residues. In nucleotides, the CDR3 is TGTGCCAGCAGTTACAATCGGGCCGGCTATGGCTACACCTTC. Protein: CASSYNRAGYGYTF.

V and J are TRBV6-4 and TRBJ2-1; perhaps TRBD1 as D (5 bases). Germline lookup yields CDR1 MRHNA and CDR2 SNTAGT. The CDR3 is 15 residues long. Trimming left V 2 bases short and J 2 bases short, with 10 bases between. CDR3 sequence: CASSDTGRAYNEQFF. The CDR3, as DNA: TGTGCCAGCAGTGACACAGGCAGGGCCTACAATGAGCAGTTCTTC.

The gene calls are TRBV10-3 and TRBJ2-5; 7 bases line up with TRBD2. Germline V CDR1 and CDR2: ENHRY, SYGVKD. The CDR3 has 15 residues. With 0 bases clipped from V and 3 bases from J, the junction kept 4 bases outside the gene matches. Here the CDR3 DNA reads TGTGCCATCAGTGAGTCGTCTAGCGGTGAAGAGACCCAGTACTTC. This codes for CAISESSSGEETQYF.

The chain joins TRBV6-5 to TRBJ2-7; 7 bases fit TRBD1. The CDR3 contains 13 residues. The V and J ends lost 6 bases and 5 bases, in that order; junction bases with no gene match: 7. The germline gives CDR1 MNHEY, CDR2 SVGAGI. CDR3 coding DNA: TGTGCCAGCAGCGCCAAGGGGGCACACGAGCAGTACTTC. Protein: CASSAKGAHEQYF.